This TCR beta chain was identified during a study of T-cell reconstitution after alpha-beta-depleted transplantation in children. In this sample, this clonotype turned up once. Its specificity is not known. TCRbeta library construction was performed incorporating unique molecular identifiers. TCRdb itself ran the PCR reads through MiXCR, one entry per CDR3 protein. The table shows hundreds of thousands of distinct CDR3 sequences, with 13% occurring only once. The study, taken as a whole, reports: Among T cells one year after transplant, newly produced cells accounted for most counts and diversity.

The starting material was PBMCs, mostly from graft donor cells, obtained 360 days after TCRalphabeta/CD19-depleted stem cell transplant. This sequence was found in a male patient younger than 18 who had a stem cell transplant for acute myeloid leukemia, so the T cells may come from the graft donor.

The CDR3 bases are TGTGCCAGCAGCTTAGTGCCCCCATATCAGATAGCGGGAGTTCACAATGAGCAGTTCTTC. It yields the protein CASSLVPPYQIAGVHNEQFF. J is TRBJ2-1 and V is TRBV7-6; TRBD2 agrees at 9 bases. This CDR3 contains 20 residues. The trim removed 1 base at V and 5 bases at J, leaving 18 bases unmatched. Germline V gene sequence: CDR1 SGHVS, CDR2 FNYEAQ.